This T cell receptor beta chain is drawn from a study of low-dose radiotherapy and immunotherapy resistance in tumors. Study-level information: Daily intake of oral aspirin 300 mg by patients lasted four cycles and began on cycle 1 day 1.

Gene-specific TRAV and TRBV primers were used for first-strand cDNA, covering alpha and beta chains. PCR amplification of the TCRs was performed with Phusion for approximately 20 PCR cycles, and it relied on a constant-region primer together with a V-primer adapter. In vitro transcription was used to amplify the isolated mRNA. TCRdb re-derived calls from the reads in MiXCR, one entry per CDR3 protein. The table shows about 39,000 distinct CDR3 sequences, with roughly a third occurring only once. This clonotype was recorded at least ten times. Time point specified: before trial treatment. It was nivolumab, ipilimumab, aspirin, low-dose cyclophosphamide and low-dose radiotherapy that donors received. Germline-derived CDR1 and CDR2 are SGHVS and FQNEAQ. This CDR3 is built from 18 residues. With V trimmed by 5 bases and J by 0 bases, 16 bases remained unmatched.

This rearrangement joins TRBV7-8 to TRBJ2-7, with 7 positions matching TRBD2. The TCR comes from a male donor with gallbladder cancer. The specimen was PBMCs, collected before treatment. The CDR3 is CASSPPGLVDSSSYEQYF. The CDR3 DNA is TGTGCCAGCAGCCCCCCCGGACTAGTCGACTCTTCCTCCTACGAGCAGTACTTC. The full variable domain, its missing parts supplied by reference TRBV7-8 and TRBJ2-7, is GAGVSQSPRYKVAKRGQDVALRCDPISGHVSLFWYQQALGQGPEFLTYFQNEAQLDKSGLPSDRFFAERPEGSVSTLKIQRTQQEDSAVYLCASSPPGLVDSSSYEQYFGPGTRLTVT.